The entry that follows covers one TCR beta chain sequence. Its antigen is undetermined. Investigators reverse transcribed all isolated RNA, so they sequenced expressed TCRB transcripts. Only in-frame clones appear in the TCRdb table, and some are missing; sequencing was by immunoSEQ multiplex PCR. The sample contains 330,000 or so clones, around 20% of which appear only once. The data belong to a study of beta chain features in type 1 diabetes. Study-wide results and limits: The VDJ junctions of type 1 diabetes patients carried fewer insertions and more deletions.

Sequencing was carried out using naive CD4+ T cells from blood. This sequence originates from a woman in her late teens or twenties in good health.

The CDR3 DNA reads TGCAGCGTCCCGGGACTAGGGATGAATGAGCAGTTCTTC. Protein: CSVPGLGMNEQFF. The chain uses TRBV29-1 and TRBJ2-1; 8 nucleotides line up with TRBD2. This CDR3 comprises 13 residues. The ends lost 6 bases at V and 7 bases at J; junction bases unmatched: 8. Germline V CDR1 and CDR2: SQVTM, ANQGSEA.